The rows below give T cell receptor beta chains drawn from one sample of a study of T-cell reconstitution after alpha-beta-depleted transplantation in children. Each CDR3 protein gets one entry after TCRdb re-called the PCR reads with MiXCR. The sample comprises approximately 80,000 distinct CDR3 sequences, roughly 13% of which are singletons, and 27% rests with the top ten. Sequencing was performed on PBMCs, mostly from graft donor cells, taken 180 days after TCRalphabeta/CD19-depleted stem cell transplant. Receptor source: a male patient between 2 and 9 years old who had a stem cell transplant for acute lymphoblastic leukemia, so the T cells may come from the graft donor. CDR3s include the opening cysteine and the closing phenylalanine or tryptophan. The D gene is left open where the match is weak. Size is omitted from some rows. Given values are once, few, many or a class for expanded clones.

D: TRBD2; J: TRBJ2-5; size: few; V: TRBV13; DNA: TGTGCCAGCACTTCTCGGGAGGGCCGGGAGACCCAGTACTTC; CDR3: CASTSREGRETQYF
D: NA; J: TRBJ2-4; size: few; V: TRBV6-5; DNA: TGTGCCAGCAGTTACTCCGCCGGGACAACGGCCAAAAACATTCAGTACTTC; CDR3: CASSYSAGTTAKNIQYF
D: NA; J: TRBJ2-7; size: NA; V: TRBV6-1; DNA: TGTGCCAGCAGGCTGGGTGCGGGCCTTTCCTACGAGCAGTACTTC; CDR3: CASRLGAGLSYEQYF
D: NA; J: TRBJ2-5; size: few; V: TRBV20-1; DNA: TGCAGTGCTAACCCGAGGGGGACCCAGTACTTC; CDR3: CSANPRGTQYF
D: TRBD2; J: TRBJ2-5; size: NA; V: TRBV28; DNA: TGTGCCAGCAGCCTATGGGCTCTTTTTGCGGGGGACCAAGAGACCCAGTACTTC; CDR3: CASSLWALFAGDQETQYF
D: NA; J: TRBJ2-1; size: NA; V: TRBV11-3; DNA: TGTGCCAGCAGCCAACTCCCGCCCCCCTACAATGAGCAGTTCTTC; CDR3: CASSQLPPPYNEQFF
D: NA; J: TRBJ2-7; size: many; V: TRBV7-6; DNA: TGTGCCAGCAGCTTAGCGCACGAAGGGGGAGATTACGAGCAGTACTTC; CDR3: CASSLAHEGGDYEQYF
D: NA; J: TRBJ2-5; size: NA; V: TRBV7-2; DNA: TGTGCCAGCAGCTTGGTGTGGACCCAAGAGACCCAGTACTTC; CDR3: CASSLVWTQETQYF
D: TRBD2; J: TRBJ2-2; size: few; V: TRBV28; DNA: TGTGCCAGCAGTTTCCCCGCGGGAGGGCTGGGCACCGGGGAGCTGTTTTTT; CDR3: CASSFPAGGLGTGELFF
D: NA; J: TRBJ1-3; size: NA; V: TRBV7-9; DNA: TGTGCCAGCAGCTTAACCCCAAGCGGTGTGGGAAACACCATATATTTT; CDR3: CASSLTPSGVGNTIYF
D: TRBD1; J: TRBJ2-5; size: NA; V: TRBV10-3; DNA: TGTGCCATCAGGGATACCAGACCACAGGGGGTTAGGGAGACCCAGTACTTC; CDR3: CAIRDTRPQGVRETQYF
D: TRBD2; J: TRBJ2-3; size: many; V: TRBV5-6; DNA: TGTGCCAGCAGCTTGGGCGGGAGATCGACAGATACGCAGTATTTT; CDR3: CASSLGGRSTDTQYF
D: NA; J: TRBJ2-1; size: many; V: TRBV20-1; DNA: TGCAGTGCTAGAGACTGGTACAATGAGCAGTTCTTC; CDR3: CSARDWYNEQFF
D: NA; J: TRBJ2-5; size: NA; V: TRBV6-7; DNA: TGTGCCAGCAGTTACTCGAGTCGCGGAGGAGAGACCCAGTACTTC; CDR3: CASSYSSRGGETQYF
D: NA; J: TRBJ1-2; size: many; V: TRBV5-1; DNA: TGCGCCAGCAGCTTGGCCCGGGACTATGGCTACACCTTC; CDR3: CASSLARDYGYTF
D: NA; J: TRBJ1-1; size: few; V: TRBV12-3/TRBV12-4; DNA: TGTGCCAGCAGGGTCCGGGACACTAACACTGAAGCTTTCTTT; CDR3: CASRVRDTNTEAFF
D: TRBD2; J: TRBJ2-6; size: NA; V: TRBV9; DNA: TGTGCCAGCAGCGATCGACTAGCGGGAGGTTCTGGGGCCAACGTCCTGACTTTC; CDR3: CASSDRLAGGSGANVLTF
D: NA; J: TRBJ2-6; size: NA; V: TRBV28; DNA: TGTGCCAGCAGTTTCTTCCGAGGTTCAAGTGGGGCCAACGTCCTGACTTTC; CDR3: CASSFFRGSSGANVLTF
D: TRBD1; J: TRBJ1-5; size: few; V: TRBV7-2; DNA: TGTGCCAGCAGCTTTCTCCCCGGGACAGGGCTGAATCAGCCCCAGCATTTT; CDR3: CASSFLPGTGLNQPQHF
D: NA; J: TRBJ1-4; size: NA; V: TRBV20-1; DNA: TGCAGTGTGGGGGGGGATACAGGGAAGAATGAAAAACTGTTTTTT; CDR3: CSVGGDTGKNEKLFF
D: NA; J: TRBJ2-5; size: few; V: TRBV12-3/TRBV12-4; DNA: TGTGCCAGCAGCGCATGGAGGGGGACTCAAGAGACCCAGTACTTC; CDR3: CASSAWRGTQETQYF
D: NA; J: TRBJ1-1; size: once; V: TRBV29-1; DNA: TGCAGCGTTGAAGGATACGGGGCCGCTTTCTTT; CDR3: CSVEGYGAAFF
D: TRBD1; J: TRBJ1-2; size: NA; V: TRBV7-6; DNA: TGTGCCAGCAGCTTGGACAGGGGTGGCTACACCTTC; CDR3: CASSLDRGGYTF
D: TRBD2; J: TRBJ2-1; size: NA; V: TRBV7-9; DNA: TGTGCCAGCAGCTTAGATCTAGCGGGAGCGGGTGAGCAGTTCTTC; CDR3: CASSLDLAGAGEQFF
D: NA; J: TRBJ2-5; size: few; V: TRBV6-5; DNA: TGTGCCAGCAGTTGGGACCTGGGGCGGGAGACCCAGTACTTC; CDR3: CASSWDLGRETQYF
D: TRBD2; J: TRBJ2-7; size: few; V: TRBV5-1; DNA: TGCGCCAGCAGCTTGGCCCCCAGGACTAGCGGGGGGTCCTACGAGCAGTACTTC; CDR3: CASSLAPRTSGGSYEQYF
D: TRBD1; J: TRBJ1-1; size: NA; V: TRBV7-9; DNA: TGTGCCAGCAGCCGCAACAGGGGGCAGAGCATGAACACTGAAGCTTTCTTT; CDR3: CASSRNRGQSMNTEAFF
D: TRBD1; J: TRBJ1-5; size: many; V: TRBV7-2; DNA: TGTGCCAGCAGTGGACAGGGTAAACAGCCCCAGCATTTT; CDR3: CASSGQGKQPQHF
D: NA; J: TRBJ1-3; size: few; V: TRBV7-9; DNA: TGTGCCAGCAGCTTAGCGGCCTTTCTAGGTACCGGAAACACCATATATTTT; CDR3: CASSLAAFLGTGNTIYF
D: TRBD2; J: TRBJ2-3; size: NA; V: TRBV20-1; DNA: TGCAGTGCCCCTCGGACTAGCGGGGGGGAGGCAGATACGCAGTATTTT; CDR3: CSAPRTSGGEADTQYF
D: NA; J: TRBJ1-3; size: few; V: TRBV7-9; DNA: TGTGCCAGCAGCTATTCAGGGGCTGGAAACACCATATATTTT; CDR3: CASSYSGAGNTIYF
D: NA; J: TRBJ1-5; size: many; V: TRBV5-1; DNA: TGCGCCAGCAGCTTGGGAATCCATGGGGGCAATCAGCCCCAGCATTTT; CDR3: CASSLGIHGGNQPQHF
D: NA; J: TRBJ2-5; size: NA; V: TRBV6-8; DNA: TGTGCCAGCAATTGGGGTCGAGGCGAGACCCAGTACTTC; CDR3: CASNWGRGETQYF
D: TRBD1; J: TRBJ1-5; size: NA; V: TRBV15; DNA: TGTGCCACCAGCAGACCTTTGTGGAGGACAGGGGGCGCGGGTGGCAATCAGCCCCAGCATTTT; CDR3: CATSRPLWRTGGAGGNQPQHF
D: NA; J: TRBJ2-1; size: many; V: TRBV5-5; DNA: TGTGCCAGTTCGGCTAGGGATGAGCAGTTCTTC; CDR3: CASSARDEQFF
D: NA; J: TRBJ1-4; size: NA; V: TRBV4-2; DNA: TGTGCCAGCAGCCAGGGGGCGGGCCCACCTGAAAAACTGTTTTTT; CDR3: CASSQGAGPPEKLFF
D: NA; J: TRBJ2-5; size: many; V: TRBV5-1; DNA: TGCGCCAGCAGCCCGGTGGCCCAGGGAGAGACCCAGTACTTC; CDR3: CASSPVAQGETQYF
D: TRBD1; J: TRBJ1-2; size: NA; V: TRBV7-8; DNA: TGTGCCAGCAGCCCCGACAGGGGTGGTGGCTACACCTTC; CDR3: CASSPDRGGGYTF